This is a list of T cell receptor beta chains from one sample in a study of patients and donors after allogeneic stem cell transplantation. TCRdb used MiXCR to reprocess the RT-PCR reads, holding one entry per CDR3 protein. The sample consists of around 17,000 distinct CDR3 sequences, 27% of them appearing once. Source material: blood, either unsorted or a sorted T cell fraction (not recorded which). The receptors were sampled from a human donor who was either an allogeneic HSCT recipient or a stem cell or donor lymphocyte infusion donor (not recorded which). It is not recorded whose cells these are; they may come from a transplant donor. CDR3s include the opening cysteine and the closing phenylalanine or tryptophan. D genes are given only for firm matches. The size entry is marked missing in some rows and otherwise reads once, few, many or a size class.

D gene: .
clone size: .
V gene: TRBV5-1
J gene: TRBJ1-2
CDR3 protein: CASSWLGGGYTF
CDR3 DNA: TGCGCCAGCAGCTGGCTTGGGGGCGGCTACACCTTC

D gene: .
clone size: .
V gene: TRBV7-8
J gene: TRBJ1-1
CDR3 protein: CASSRGWSTEAFF
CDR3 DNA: TGTGCCAGCAGCCGGGGTTGGAGCACTGAAGCTTTCTTT

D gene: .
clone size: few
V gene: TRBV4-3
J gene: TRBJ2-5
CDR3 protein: CASSQDLGKETQYF
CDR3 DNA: TGCGCCAGCAGCCAAGATCTCGGAAAAGAGACCCAGTACTTC

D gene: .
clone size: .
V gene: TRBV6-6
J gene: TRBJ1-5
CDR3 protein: CASSMVGRGYSNQPQHF
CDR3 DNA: TGTGCCAGCAGTATGGTAGGGAGGGGATATAGCAATCAGCCCCAGCATTTT

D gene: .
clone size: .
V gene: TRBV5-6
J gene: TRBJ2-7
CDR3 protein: CASSFLGPLRDEQYF
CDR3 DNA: TGTGCCAGCAGCTTCCTTGGACCCCTACGGGACGAGCAGTACTTC

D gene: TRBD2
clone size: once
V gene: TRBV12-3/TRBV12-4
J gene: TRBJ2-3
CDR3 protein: CASSLAGGYGDTQYF
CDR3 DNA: TGTGCCAGCAGTCTAGCGGGGGGGTACGGAGATACGCAGTATTTT

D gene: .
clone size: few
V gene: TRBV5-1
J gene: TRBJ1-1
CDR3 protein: CASRVTTMNTEAFF
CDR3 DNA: TGCGCCAGCAGGGTGACAACCATGAACACTGAAGCTTTCTTT

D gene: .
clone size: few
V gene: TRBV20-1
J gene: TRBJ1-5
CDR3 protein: CSARAAVGLVPDRRQPQHF
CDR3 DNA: TGCAGTGCTAGAGCCGCCGTCGGGTTAGTGCCTGACAGGCGTCAGCCCCAGCATTTT

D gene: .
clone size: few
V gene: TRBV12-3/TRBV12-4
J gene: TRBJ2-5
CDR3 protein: CASSLGVVQRYF
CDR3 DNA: TGTGCCAGCAGTTTAGGAGTTGTTCAGCGCTACTTC

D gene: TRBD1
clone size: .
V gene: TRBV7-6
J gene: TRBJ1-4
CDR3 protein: CASSAYRGRGEKLFF
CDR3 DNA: TGTGCCAGCAGCGCCTACAGGGGGCGAGGTGAAAAACTGTTTTTT

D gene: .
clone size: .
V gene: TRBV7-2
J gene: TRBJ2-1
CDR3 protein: CASSLVLVHNEQFF
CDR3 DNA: TGTGCCAGCAGCTTAGTCCTAGTTCACAATGAGCAGTTCTTC

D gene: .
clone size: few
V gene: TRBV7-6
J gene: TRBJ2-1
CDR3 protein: CASSLGTAMQFF
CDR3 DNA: TGTGCCAGCAGCTTAGGGACAGCAATGCAGTTCTTC

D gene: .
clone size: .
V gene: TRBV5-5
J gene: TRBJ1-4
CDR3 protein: CASSRNGQKLFF
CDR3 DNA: TGTGCCAGCAGCCGTAATGGACAAAAACTGTTTTTT

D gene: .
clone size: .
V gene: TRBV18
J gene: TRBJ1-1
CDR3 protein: CASSPYPRALEAFF
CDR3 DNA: TGTGCCAGCTCACCTTACCCTAGGGCCCTTGAAGCTTTCTTT

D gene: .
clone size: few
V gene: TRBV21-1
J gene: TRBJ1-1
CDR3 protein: CASTLEAFF
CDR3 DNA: TGTGCCAGCACCCTAGAAGCTTTCTTT

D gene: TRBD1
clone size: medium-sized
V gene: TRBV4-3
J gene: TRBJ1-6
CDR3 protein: CASSLQGAGSPLHF
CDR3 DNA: TGCGCCAGCAGTCTGCAGGGGGCCGGTTCACCCCTCCACTTT

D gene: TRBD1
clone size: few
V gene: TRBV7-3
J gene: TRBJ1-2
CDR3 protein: CASSLKEGQGYGYTF
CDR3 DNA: TGTGCCAGCAGCTTAAAGGAGGGACAGGGATATGGCTACACCTTC

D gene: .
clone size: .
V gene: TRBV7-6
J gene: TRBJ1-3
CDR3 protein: CASSDALGKENTIYF
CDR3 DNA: TGTGCCAGCAGCGACGCTTTGGGGAAAGAAAACACCATATATTTT

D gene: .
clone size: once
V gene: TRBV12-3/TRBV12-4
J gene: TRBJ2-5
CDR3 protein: CASSLRPGTGETQYF
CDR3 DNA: TGTGCCAGCAGTTTGAGGCCGGGGACGGGGGAGACCCAGTACTTC

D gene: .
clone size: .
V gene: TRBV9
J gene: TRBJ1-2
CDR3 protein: CASSVAIVGGGYTF
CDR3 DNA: TGTGCCAGCAGCGTAGCGATAGTGGGGGGTGGCTACACCTTC

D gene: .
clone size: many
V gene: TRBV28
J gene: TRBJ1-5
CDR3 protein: CASSLDGISNQPQHF
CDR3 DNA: TGTGCCAGCAGCTTGGACGGAATTAGCAATCAGCCCCAGCATTTT

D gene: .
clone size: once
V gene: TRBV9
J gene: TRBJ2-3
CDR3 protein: CASSVENLPSTDTQYF
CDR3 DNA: TGTGCCAGCAGCGTAGAGAATCTCCCTAGCACAGATACGCAGTATTTT

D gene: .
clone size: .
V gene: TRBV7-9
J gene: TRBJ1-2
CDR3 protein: CASRAGRVLDGYTF
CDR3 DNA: TGTGCCAGCAGAGCGGGCAGGGTGTTGGATGGCTACACCTTC

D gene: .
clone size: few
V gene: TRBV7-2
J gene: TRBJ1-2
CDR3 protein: CASSLFWESYGYTF
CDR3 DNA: TGTGCCAGCAGCTTATTTTGGGAAAGCTATGGCTACACCTTC

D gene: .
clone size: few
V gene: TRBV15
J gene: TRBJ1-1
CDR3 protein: CATSLTVSTEAFF
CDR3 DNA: TGTGCCACCAGCCTGACAGTAAGCACTGAAGCTTTCTTT

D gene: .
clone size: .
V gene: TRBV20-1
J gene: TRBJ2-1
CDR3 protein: CSARAGFTYNEQFF
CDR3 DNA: TGCAGTGCTAGGGCGGGGTTCACCTACAATGAGCAGTTCTTC

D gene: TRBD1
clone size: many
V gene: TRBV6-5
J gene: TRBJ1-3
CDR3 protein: CASSYSGRGRNTIYF
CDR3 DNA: TGTGCCAGCAGTTACTCTGGCAGGGGGCGAAACACCATATATTTT

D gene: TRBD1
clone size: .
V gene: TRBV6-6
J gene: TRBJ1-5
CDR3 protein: CASSYGWTGGPNQPQHF
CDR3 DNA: TGTGCCAGCAGTTACGGTTGGACAGGGGGACCTAATCAGCCCCAGCATTTT

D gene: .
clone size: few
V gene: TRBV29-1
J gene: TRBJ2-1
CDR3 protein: CSVEGRGDEQFF
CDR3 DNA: TGCAGCGTTGAAGGCAGGGGGGATGAGCAGTTCTTC

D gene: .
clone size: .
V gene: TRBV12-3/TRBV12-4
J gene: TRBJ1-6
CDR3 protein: CASSLGPENSPLHF
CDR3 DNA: TGTGCCAGCAGTTTGGGGCCGGAGAATTCACCCCTCCACTTT

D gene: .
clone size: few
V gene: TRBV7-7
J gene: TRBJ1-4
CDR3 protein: CARPGGKLFF
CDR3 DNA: TGTGCCAGACCCGGTGGAAAGCTGTTTTTT

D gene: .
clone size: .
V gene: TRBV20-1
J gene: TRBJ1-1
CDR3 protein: CSARTRSNTEAFF
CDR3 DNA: TGCAGTGCTAGAACCAGGTCGAACACTGAAGCTTTCTTT

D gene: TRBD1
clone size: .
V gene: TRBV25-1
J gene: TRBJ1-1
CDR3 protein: CASSTGWNTEAFF
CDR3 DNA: TGTGCCAGCTCGACAGGGTGGAACACTGAAGCTTTCTTT

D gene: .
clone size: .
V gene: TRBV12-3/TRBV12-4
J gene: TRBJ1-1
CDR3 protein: CASRQWGNTEAFF
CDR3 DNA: TGTGCCAGCAGGCAATGGGGGAACACTGAAGCTTTCTTT

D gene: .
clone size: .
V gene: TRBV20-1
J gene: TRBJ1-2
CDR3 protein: CSARDRIRGPRPFLYGYTF
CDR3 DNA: TGCAGTGCTAGAGATAGGATACGGGGCCCCCGTCCTTTTCTCTATGGCTACACCTTC

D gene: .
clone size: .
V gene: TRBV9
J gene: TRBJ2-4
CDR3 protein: CASSVPGLLAKNIQYF
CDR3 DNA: TGTGCCAGCAGCGTACCAGGGCTTCTAGCCAAAAACATTCAGTACTTC

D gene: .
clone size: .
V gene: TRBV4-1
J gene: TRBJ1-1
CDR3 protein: CASSQRGWGARNTEAFF
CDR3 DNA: TGCGCCAGCAGCCAAAGAGGATGGGGGGCCCGGAACACTGAAGCTTTCTTT

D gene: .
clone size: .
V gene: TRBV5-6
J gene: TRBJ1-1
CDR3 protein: CASSFPPGSTEAFF
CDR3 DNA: TGTGCCAGCAGCTTCCCCCCAGGGTCCACTGAAGCTTTCTTT

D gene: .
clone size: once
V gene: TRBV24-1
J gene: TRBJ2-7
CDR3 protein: CATSDSRLLEQYF
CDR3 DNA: TGTGCCACCAGTGATTCGCGGCTTTTAGAACAGTACTTC

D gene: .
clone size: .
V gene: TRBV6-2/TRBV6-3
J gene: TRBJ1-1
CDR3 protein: CTSSPRRLLNTEAFF
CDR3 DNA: TGTACCAGCAGTCCCCGAAGGCTATTGAACACTGAAGCTTTCTTT

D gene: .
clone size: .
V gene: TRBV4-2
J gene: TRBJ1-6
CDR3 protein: CASSQFRASPLHF
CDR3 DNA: TGTGCCAGCAGCCAGTTCAGGGCGTCACCCCTCCACTTT

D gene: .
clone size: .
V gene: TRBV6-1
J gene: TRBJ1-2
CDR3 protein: CASSELGYGYTF
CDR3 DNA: TGTGCCAGCAGTGAATTAGGCTATGGCTACACCTTC

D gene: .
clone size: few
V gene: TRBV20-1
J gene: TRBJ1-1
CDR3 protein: CSARSRGLGDAFF
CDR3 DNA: TGCAGTGCTAGGTCAAGAGGGTTAGGTGATGCTTTCTTT

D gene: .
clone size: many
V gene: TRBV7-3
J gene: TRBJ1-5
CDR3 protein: CALCQVADQPQHF
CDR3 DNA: TGTGCCCTTTGCCAGGTGGCGGATCAGCCCCAGCATTTT

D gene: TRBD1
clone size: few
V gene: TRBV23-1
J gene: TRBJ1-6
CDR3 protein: CASSPETGDSPLHF
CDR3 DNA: TGCGCCAGCAGTCCAGAGACAGGGGATTCACCCCTCCACTTT

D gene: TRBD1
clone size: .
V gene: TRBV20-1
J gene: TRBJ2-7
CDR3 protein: CSASGTAYEQYF
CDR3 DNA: TGCAGTGCTTCCGGGACAGCCTACGAGCAGTACTTC

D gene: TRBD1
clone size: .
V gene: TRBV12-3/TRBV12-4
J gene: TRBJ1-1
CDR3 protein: CASSPGTGSTEAFF
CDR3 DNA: TGTGCCAGCAGTCCAGGGACAGGCTCCACTGAAGCTTTCTTT

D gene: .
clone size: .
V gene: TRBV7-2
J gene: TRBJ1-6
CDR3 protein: CASSLAVTGNNSPLHF
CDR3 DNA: TGTGCCAGCAGCTTAGCTGTTACAGGGAACAATTCACCCCTCCACTTT

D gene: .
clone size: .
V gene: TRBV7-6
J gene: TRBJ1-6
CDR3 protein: CASTLTDGRHSPLHF
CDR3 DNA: TGTGCCAGCACCTTAACGGACGGAAGACATTCACCCCTCCACTTT

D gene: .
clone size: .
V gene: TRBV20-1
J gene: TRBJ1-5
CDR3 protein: CSASVQEGRNQPQHF
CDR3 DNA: TGCAGTGCTAGCGTCCAGGAGGGCCGCAATCAGCCCCAGCATTTT

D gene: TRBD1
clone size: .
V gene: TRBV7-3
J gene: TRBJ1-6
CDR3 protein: CASSPTGGDNSPLHF
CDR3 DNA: TGTGCCAGCAGCCCAACAGGGGGGGATAATTCACCCCTCCACTTT

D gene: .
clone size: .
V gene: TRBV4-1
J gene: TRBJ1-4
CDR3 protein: CASSQDPPLINEKLFF
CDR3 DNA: TGCGCCAGCAGCCAAGATCCTCCACTTATTAATGAAAAACTGTTTTTT

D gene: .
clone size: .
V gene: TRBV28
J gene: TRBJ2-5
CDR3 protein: CASSQGGVREETQYF
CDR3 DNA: TGTGCCAGCAGTCAAGGGGGGGTTAGGGAAGAGACCCAGTACTTC

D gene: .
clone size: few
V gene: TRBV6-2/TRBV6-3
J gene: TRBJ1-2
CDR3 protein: CASSDDRFGYTF
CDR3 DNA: TGTGCCAGCAGTGACGACAGGTTTGGCTACACCTTC

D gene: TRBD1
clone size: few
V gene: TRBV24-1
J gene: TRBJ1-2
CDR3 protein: CATSVGTGTGYTF
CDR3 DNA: TGTGCCACCAGTGTAGGGACAGGGACTGGCTACACCTTC

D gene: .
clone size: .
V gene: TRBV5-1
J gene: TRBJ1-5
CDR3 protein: CASSFIPNQPQHF
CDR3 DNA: TGCGCCAGCAGCTTTATCCCGAATCAGCCCCAGCATTTT

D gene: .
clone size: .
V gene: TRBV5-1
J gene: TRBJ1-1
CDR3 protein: CASSLNPSWNTEAFF
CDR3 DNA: TGCGCCAGCAGCTTGAACCCGTCATGGAACACTGAAGCTTTCTTT

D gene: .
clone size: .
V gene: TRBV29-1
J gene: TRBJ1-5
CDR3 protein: CSVKGPGGQPQHF
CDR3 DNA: TGCAGCGTGAAGGGCCCCGGAGGGCAGCCCCAGCATTTT

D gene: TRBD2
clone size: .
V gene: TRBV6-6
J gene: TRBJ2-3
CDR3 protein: CASSWTSGPTGTQYF
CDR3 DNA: TGTGCCAGCAGTTGGACTAGCGGTCCGACTGGTACGCAGTATTTT

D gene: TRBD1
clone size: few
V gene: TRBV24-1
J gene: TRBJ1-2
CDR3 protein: CATSDKGGPESYGYTF
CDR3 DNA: TGTGCCACCAGTGATAAAGGGGGCCCCGAGAGCTATGGCTACACCTTC